This T cell receptor beta chain was obtained from a study of OX40 agonist ivuxolimab in advanced cancers. For the study at large: Patients in dose escalation had liver, melanoma, kidney or head and neck cancers.

Regarding the study as a whole: No determination was made of the antigen specificity of the expanded peripheral T cells. Circulating CD4+ and CD8+ T cells showed clonal expansion by week 6 at 0.1 to 3.0 mg/kg.

A remark on this clone: What it binds is not known.

Clones were read by immunoSEQ multiplex PCR, and TCRdb kept only the in-frame ones, dropping some. The table has tens of thousands of clones, around 88% seen once. V was pared by 6 bases and J by 0 bases, with 15 bases between. This CDR3 comprises 15 residues. Germline V CDR1 and CDR2: MNHEY, SVGAGI. The study sampled blood at baseline, cycle 4 day 1, and cycle 7 day 1. The chain has TRBV6-5 and TRBJ2-7, with no clear D. The sequenced sample was CD4+ or CD8+ T cells sorted from blood, obtained in a trial of the OX40 agonist ivuxolimab. The receptor's source is an adult with an advanced solid tumor such as melanoma, head and neck, liver or kidney cancer. The CDR3 here is CASSLSQVNSYEQYF. CDR3 DNA sequence: TGTGCCAGCAGCCTCTCCCAGGTCAACTCCTACGAGCAGTACTTC.